The 21 T cell receptor beta chains listed next were all sequenced from one sample in a study of blood T cell repertoires in COVID-19. The method was immunoSEQ multiplex PCR; TCRdb's version includes in-frame clones alone and lacks a portion of them. This table has under 150,000 clones, around 80% appearing once. Sequencing was done on a sample of PBMCs or T cells enriched from blood (not recorded which). The receptor source for this set is a middle-aged man with acute COVID-19.

V is TRBV18 and J is TRBJ1-1; TRBD1 aligns across 7 bases. The ends lost 2 bases at V and 0 bases at J; junction bases unmatched: 6. CDR1 and CDR2 from the germline V gene are KGHSH and LQKENI. CDR3 length equals 16 residues. For the CDR3, the DNA is TGTGCCAGCTCACCATTCTACCAGGGGGTGAACACTGAAGCTTTCTTT. Translation gives CASSPFYQGVNTEAFF.

The chain combines TRBV3-1 (or the pseudogene TRBV3-2) with TRBJ2-3, with 10 bases matching TRBD2. Germline-derived CDR1 and CDR2 are LGHDT and YNNKEL (reference sequence). Losses at the gene ends were 4 bases for V and 6 bases for J; bases not matched to a gene: 4. The CDR3 loop spans 14 amino acids. The CDR3 region has the DNA TGTGCCAGCAGCCCTATGACTAGCGGGGATACGCAGTATTTT. Translation gives CASSPMTSGDTQYF.

The rearrangement uses TRBV28 and TRBJ2-5; tentatively, D is TRBD2 (6 bases). The length of the CDR3 is 13 residues. Between the trimmed V and J ends, which lost 5 bases and 3 bases, there was a span of 10 bases. The germline V gene has CDR1 MDHEN and CDR2 SYDVKM. CDR3 region: CASSLRLEETQYF. In DNA form, the CDR3 reads TGTGCCAGCAGTCTAAGACTAGAAGAGACCCAGTACTTC.

The chain has TRBV11-2 and TRBJ2-2, with 7 nucleotides matching TRBD2. There are 17 residues in the CDR3. After removal of 4 bases from V and 3 bases from J, the junction contained 11 bases not matched to a gene. CDR1 is SGHAT and CDR2 is FQNNGV in the germline V gene. This CDR3 reads CASSSIAGSGYTGELFF. Written as DNA, the CDR3 is TGTGCCAGCAGCTCCATAGCGGGTTCGGGATACACCGGGGAGCTGTTTTTT.

The chain is built from TRBV3-1 (or the pseudogene TRBV3-2) and TRBJ1-1; the match to TRBD1 covers 7 bases. Germline CDR1 is LGHDT and CDR2 is YNNKEL (reference sequence). The CDR3 totals 15 residues. V was clipped by 5 bases and J by 1 base; unmatched bases: 7. The CDR3 loop reads CASSNDRVQNTEAFF. The CDR3 DNA is TGTGCCAGCAGCAACGACAGGGTGCAGAACACTGAAGCTTTCTTT.

This clone appeared once. The chain has TRBV19 and TRBJ1-5; 8 bases match TRBD1. The CDR3 consists of 14 residues. V lost 8 bases, J lost 1 base, and 4 bases stayed unmatched. Germline CDR1 is LNHDA and CDR2 is SQIVND (reference sequence). CDR3 DNA sequence: TGTGCCAGTCTTAGACAGGGGAGCAATCAGCCCCAGCATTTT. Encoded protein: CASLRQGSNQPQHF.

V is TRBV5-4 and J is TRBJ2-2, with TRBD2 matching over 12 bases. CDR1 and CDR2 (germline): SGHNT, YYREEE (reference sequence). The CDR3 extends over 16 amino acids. Germline trimming cut 1 base from V and 7 bases from J; bases unmatched to any gene: 5. CDR3: CASSLRLAGVGGELFF. CDR3 in DNA: TGTGCCAGCAGCTTGAGACTAGCGGGAGTGGGCGGGGAGCTGTTTTTT.

V and J are TRBV24-1 and TRBJ2-5; 9 nucleotides match TRBD1. V lost 3 bases to trimming and J lost 2 bases; unmatched junction nucleotides: 6. CDR3 length equals 16 residues. Germline V gene data show CDR1 as KGHDR and CDR2 as SFDVKD. The CDR3 DNA sequence: TGTGCCACCAGTGATGACAGGGGGGAGGGTCAAGAGACCCAGTACTTC. It encodes CATSDDRGEGQETQYF.

V gene TRBV6-5 combines with J gene TRBJ1-1; 9 bases line up with TRBD1. Per the germline V gene, CDR1 is MNHEY and CDR2 is SVGAGI. The ends lost 6 bases at V and 1 base at J; junction bases unmatched: 0. The CDR3 has 13 amino acids. Here the CDR3 reads CASRDRGNTEAFF. Here the CDR3 DNA reads TGTGCCAGCAGGGACAGGGGGAACACTGAAGCTTTCTTT.

J is TRBJ2-2 and V is TRBV11-3, with a possible D match to TRBD2 (6 bases). Germline V gene data show CDR1 as SGHNT and CDR2 as YENEEA. The CDR3 totals 15 residues. V dropped 5 bases and J dropped 3 bases, with 13 bases sitting between them. The CDR3 nucleotides are TGTGCCAGCAGCCTTTCAGGGACTGACACCGGGGAGCTGTTTTTT. It yields the protein CASSLSGTDTGELFF.

The chain is built from TRBV12-3 or TRBV12-4 and TRBJ1-2; D possibly corresponds to TRBD1 (5 bases). Between the trimmed V and J ends, which lost 5 bases and 5 bases, there was a span of 12 bases. This CDR3 is 13 amino acids long. The CDR3 DNA is TGTGCCAGCAGTCCAGGACATGCTTATGGCTACACCTTC. Translated, it gives CASSPGHAYGYTF.

The chain recombines TRBV11-3 with TRBJ2-3; D gene uncertain. This CDR3 has 13 residues. The germline V gene encodes CDR1 SGHNT and CDR2 YENEEA. V lost 3 bases and J lost 1, with 5 bases in between. CDR3 in DNA: TGTGCCAGCAGCTTGCAGGGCACAGATACGCAGTATTTT. Translated, it gives CASSLQGTDTQYF.

The genes are TRBV5-8 and TRBJ1-2, with 7 bases that match TRBD1. Germline V gene lookup returns CDR1 SGHTS and CDR2 YDEGEE. The CDR3 totals 14 residues. With V trimmed by 4 bases and J by 7 bases, 10 bases remained unmatched. In DNA, the CDR3 is TGTGCCAGCAGCCATACAGGGGCGCTTGGTGGCTACACCTTC. This translates into CASSHTGALGGYTF.

The chain joins TRBV18 to TRBJ1-1; no clear D gene. Germline loops: CDR1 KGHSH, CDR2 LQKENI. V was trimmed by 1 base and J by 5 bases, leaving 8 bases between them. The CDR3 extends over 13 amino acids. This CDR3 reads CASSPRIGTEAFF. CDR3 bases: TGTGCCAGCTCACCACGAATCGGGACTGAAGCTTTCTTT.

Only one count was recorded for this clone. This chain uses TRBV5-1 with TRBJ2-1, with D possibly being TRBD2 (6 bases). The CDR3 loop spans 15 amino acids. Trimming took 4 bases from V and 2 from J, leaving 13 bases between them. From germline, CDR1 is SGHRS and CDR2 YFSETQ. The DNA for the CDR3 is TGCGCCAGCAGCAATCTAGGAGGGCCCTACAATGAGCAGTTCTTC. Protein: CASSNLGGPYNEQFF.

The rearrangement uses TRBV6-5 and TRBJ1-2; TRBD1 might be the D (5 bases). The CDR3 totals 13 residues. Deletions cut 5 bases from V and 1 base from J, with 8 bases between. Germline assignment: CDR1 MNHEY and CDR2 SVGAGI. The CDR3 here is CASSPDSNYGYTF. CDR3 nucleotides: TGTGCCAGCAGTCCCGACAGTAACTATGGCTACACCTTC.

This chain uses TRBV7-3 with TRBJ2-2; 10 positions agree with TRBD1. The CDR3 spans 15 residues. Trimming took 5 bases from V and 5 from J; bases not matched to a gene: 5. CDR1 is SGHTA, CDR2 FQGTGA, per germline. CDR3 bases: TGTGCCAGCAGCCCGGGGACAGGGGAAACCGGGGAGCTGTTTTTT. Its translation: CASSPGTGETGELFF.

J is TRBJ1-2 and V is TRBV14; 8 nucleotides match TRBD1. Germline V gene lookup returns CDR1 SGHDN and CDR2 FVKESK. The J segment lost 4 bases and the V segment lost 5 bases, leaving 9 bases of the junction unmatched. The CDR3 extends over 15 amino acids. The CDR3 region is CASSKAGGELYGYTF. The CDR3 nucleotides are TGTGCCAGCAGCAAAGCAGGGGGCGAGCTCTATGGCTACACCTTC.

The gene calls are TRBV7-3 and TRBJ2-5; D possibly corresponds to TRBD2 (5 bases). Per germline, CDR1 SGHTA and CDR2 FQGTGA. Trimming removed 5 bases at V and 4 bases at J, with 11 bases between. The CDR3 runs 13 residues. Here the CDR3 DNA reads TGTGCCAGCAGCCCGGCGGGTGGAGAGACCCAGTACTTC. Translation gives CASSPAGGETQYF.

V usage is TRBV5-6 and J usage is TRBJ1-4; tentatively, D is TRBD1 (5 bases). The CDR3 loop spans 14 amino acids. From germline, CDR1 is SGHDT and CDR2 YYEEEE. Trimming left V 7 bases short and J 13 bases short, with 23 bases between. The CDR3: CASGPGPNTGGLFF. The CDR3 DNA reads as TGTGCCAGCGGACCCGGGCCAAATACCGGGGGACTGTTTTTT.

This clone was recorded a few times. The V gene is TRBV7-9, the J gene TRBJ2-3; D is uncertain. Looked up from germline, CDR1 is SEHNR and CDR2 is FQNEAQ (reference sequence). The V gene lost 3 bases and the J gene lost 5 bases, with 3 bases spanning the gap. The CDR3 totals 11 residues. The CDR3 DNA sequence: TGTGCCAGCAGCTTGAGAGATACGCAGTATTTT. This translates into CASSLRDTQYF.